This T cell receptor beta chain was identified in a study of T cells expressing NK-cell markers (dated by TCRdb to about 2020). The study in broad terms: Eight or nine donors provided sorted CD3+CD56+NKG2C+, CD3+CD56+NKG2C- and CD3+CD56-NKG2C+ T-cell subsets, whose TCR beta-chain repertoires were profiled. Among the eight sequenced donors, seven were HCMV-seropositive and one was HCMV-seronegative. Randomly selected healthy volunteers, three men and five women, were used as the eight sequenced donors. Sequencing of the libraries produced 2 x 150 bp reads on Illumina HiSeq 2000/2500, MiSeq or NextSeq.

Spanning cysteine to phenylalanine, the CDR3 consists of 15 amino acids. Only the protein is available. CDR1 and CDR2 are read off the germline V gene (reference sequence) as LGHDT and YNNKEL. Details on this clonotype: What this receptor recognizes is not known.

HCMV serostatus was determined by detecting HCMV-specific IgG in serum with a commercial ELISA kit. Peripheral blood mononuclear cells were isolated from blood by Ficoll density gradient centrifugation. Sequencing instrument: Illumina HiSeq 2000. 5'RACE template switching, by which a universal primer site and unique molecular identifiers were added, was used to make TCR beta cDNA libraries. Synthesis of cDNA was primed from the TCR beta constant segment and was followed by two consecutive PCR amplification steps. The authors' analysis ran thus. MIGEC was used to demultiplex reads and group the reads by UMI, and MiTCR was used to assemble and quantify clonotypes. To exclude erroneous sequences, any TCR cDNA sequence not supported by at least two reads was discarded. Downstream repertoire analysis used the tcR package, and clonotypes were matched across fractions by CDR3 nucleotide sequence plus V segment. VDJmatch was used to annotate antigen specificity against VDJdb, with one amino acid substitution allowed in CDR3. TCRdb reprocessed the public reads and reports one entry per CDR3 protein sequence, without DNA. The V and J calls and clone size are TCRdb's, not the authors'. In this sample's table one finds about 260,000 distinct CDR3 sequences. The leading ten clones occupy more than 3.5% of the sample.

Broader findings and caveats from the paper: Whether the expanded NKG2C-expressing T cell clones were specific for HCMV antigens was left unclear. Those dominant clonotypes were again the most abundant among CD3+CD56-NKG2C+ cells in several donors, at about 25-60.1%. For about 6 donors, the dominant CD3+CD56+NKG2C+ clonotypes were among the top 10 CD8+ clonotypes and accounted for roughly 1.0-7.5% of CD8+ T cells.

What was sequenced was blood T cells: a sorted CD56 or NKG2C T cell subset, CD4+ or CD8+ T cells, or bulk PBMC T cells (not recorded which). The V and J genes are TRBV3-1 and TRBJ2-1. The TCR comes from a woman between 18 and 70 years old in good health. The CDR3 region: CASSQSGRAYNEQFF.